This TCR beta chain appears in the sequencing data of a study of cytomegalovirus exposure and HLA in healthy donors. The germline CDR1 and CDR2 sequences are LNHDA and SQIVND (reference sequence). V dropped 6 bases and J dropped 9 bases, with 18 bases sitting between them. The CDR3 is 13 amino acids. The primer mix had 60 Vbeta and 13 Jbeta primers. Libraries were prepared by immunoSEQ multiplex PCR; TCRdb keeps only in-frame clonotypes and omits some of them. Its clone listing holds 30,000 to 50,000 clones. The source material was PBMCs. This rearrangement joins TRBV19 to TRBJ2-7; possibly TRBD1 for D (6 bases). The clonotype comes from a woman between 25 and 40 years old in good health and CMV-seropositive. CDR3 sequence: CASRLTPGQPQYF. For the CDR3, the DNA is TGTGCCAGTAGACTAACCCCCGGACAGCCGCAGTACTTC.